The entry below describes one TCR beta chain. An absence of ophthalmopathy progression within 18 months meant stable Graves' hyperthyroidism. Hyperthyroidism patients were newly diagnosed, had disease duration under 2 months, and were aged 18 to 65 years. Not enrolled were patients with uncontrolled infection, other autoimmune disease, pregnancy or lactation. Diagnoses used clinical symptoms, serum thyroxine and TRAb, thyroid ultrasound and orbital computed tomography. This sample was included in a study of T cells in Graves' hyperthyroidism and ophthalmopathy. The V gene end was trimmed by 4 bases and the J gene end by 2 bases; junction bases not matched to a gene: 13. Germline V gene sequence: CDR1 SGHTA, CDR2 FQGNSA. The CDR3 has 18 amino acids. RNA transcripts served as the template for amplifying TCR beta CDR3 regions. Using the HTBI primer set, a first-round RT-PCR was run on the TCR CDR3. TCRdb ran MiXCR on the multiplex PCR reads and lists one entry per CDR3 protein. The table includes a few hundred thousand distinct CDR3 sequences, about 15% detected once.

The gene calls are TRBV7-2 and TRBJ2-7; TRBD2 aligns across 11 bases. This TCR was recovered from a woman in her 30s with Graves' hyperthyroidism. The sample consisted of blood. Here the CDR3 reads CASSSQGLAEGTTYEQYF. CDR3 nucleotides: TGTGCCAGCAGCTCCCAGGGACTAGCGGAAGGGACAACCTACGAGCAGTACTTC.